One sample yielded the 32 T cell receptor beta chains listed below, sequenced in a study of T cells in Graves' hyperthyroidism and ophthalmopathy (dated by TCRdb to the late 2010s). Libraries were constructed by multiplex PCR. TCRdb names Illumina HiSeq 2000 as the instrument used. TCR beta CDR3 regions were amplified from RNA transcripts. The TCR CDR3 was subjected to a first round of RT-PCR using the HTBI primer set and the Qiagen OneStep RT-PCR kit. TCRdb cleaned the public reads at Q25 with fastp, built clones with MiXCR and kept in-frame beta chains. All rows with the same CDR3 protein become a single entry with the most common DNA and genes. This sample lists under 550,000 distinct CDR3 sequences; 15% to 20% were detected once. Approximately 50% of the sample rests with the top ten. The sequenced sample was blood. These receptors came from a man aged 40-50 years with Graves' ophthalmopathy.

This clonotype was observed at least ten times. The rearrangement links TRBV27 to TRBJ2-3; D is perhaps TRBD2 (5 bases). CDR3 length: 15 residues. Germline lookup yields CDR1 MNHEY and CDR2 SMNVEV (reference sequence). Trimming removed 0 bases at V and 3 bases at J, with 10 bases between. The CDR3 coding sequence is TGTGCCAGCAGTTTATCGGAGGTTCGGACAGATACGCAGTATTTT. Translating it yields CASSLSEVRTDTQYF.

The chain links TRBV9 to TRBJ2-1; TRBD2 agrees at 7 bases. The germline V gene has CDR1 SGDLS and CDR2 YYNGEE. With 3 bases clipped from V and 6 bases from J, the junction kept 15 bases outside the gene matches. The CDR3 runs 17 residues. For the CDR3, the DNA is TGTGCCAGCAGCGCCGCCCTTACTAGCGTTCTCGGCAATGAGCAGTTCTTC. Protein sequence: CASSAALTSVLGNEQFF.

This clonotype occurred a few times. The V gene is TRBV5-1, the J gene TRBJ2-2; D might be TRBD2 (5 bases). The CDR3 runs 14 residues. The germline CDR1 and CDR2 sequences are SGHRS and YFSETQ. Trimming left V 4 bases short and J 6 bases short, with 13 bases between. CDR3 residues: CASSPGGGAGELFF. CDR3 nucleotide sequence: TGCGCCAGCAGCCCCGGAGGAGGAGCCGGGGAGCTGTTTTTT.

This clonotype has just a few counts. The rearrangement uses TRBV5-8 and TRBJ2-1, with 8 bases that match TRBD2. The CDR3 runs to 14 residues. The J segment lost 8 bases and the V segment lost 6 bases, leaving 10 bases of the junction unmatched. CDR1 is SGHTS and CDR2 is YDEGEE in the germline V gene. The CDR3 loop is CASKTEAGGYEQFF. CDR3 coding DNA: TGTGCCAGCAAGACGGAGGCGGGAGGTTATGAGCAGTTCTTC.

On this clonotype itself: This may be a read error, as it is one base from a much larger clone. The rearrangement uses TRBV18 and TRBJ1-1; 8 positions match TRBD1. This CDR3 spans 16 amino acids. Germline V gene sequence: CDR1 KGHSH, CDR2 LQKENI. V shed 4 bases and J 4 bases; nucleotides not matched to a gene: 11. CDR3 DNA sequence: TGTGCCAGCTCACTCTTCCAGACAGGGGAAGCCACTGAAGCTTTCTTT. This codes for CASSLFQTGEATEAFF.

The J gene is TRBJ2-2, the V gene TRBV6-1; 7 bases are shared with TRBD2. CDR3 length: 16 residues. The germline V gene encodes CDR1 MNHNS and CDR2 SASEGT. After removal of 1 base from V and 6 bases from J, the junction contained 8 bases not matched to a gene. The CDR3, as DNA: TGTGCCAGCAGTGAAGGGGAGGGGAAGGGTTCCGGGGAGCTGTTTTTT. Its translation is CASSEGEGKGSGELFF.

This clonotype has just a few counts. The rearrangement joins TRBV19 to TRBJ2-7; 8 bases agree with TRBD1. The CDR3 is made up of 16 amino acids. CDR1 is LNHDA, CDR2 SQIVND, per germline (reference sequence). The ends lost 0 bases at V and 4 bases at J; junction bases unmatched: 8. The CDR3 nucleotides are TGTGCCAGTAGTATAGAAACGGCAGGGGGCAAGTACGAGCAGTACTTC. It translates to CASSIETAGGKYEQYF. The whole variable domain, remainder taken from reference TRBV19 and TRBJ2-7, is DGGITQSPKYLFRKEGQNVTLSCEQNLNHDAMYWYRQDPGQGLRLIYYSQIVNDFQKGDIAEGYSVSREKKESFPLTVTSAQKNPTAFYLCASSIETAGGKYEQYFGPGTRLTVT.

This clonotype was counted ten times or more. The V call is TRBV3-1, the J call TRBJ1-1, with D perhaps matching TRBD1 (5 bases). The germline V gene encodes CDR1 LGHDT and CDR2 YNNKEL (reference sequence). The V end was cut by 2 bases, the J end by 4 bases, with 17 bases between. The CDR3 is made up of 16 amino acids. This CDR3 reads CASSQPNRGRGTEAFF. Written as DNA, the CDR3 is TGTGCCAGCAGCCAACCTAACCGGGGGAGAGGCACTGAAGCTTTCTTT.

A few counts support this clonotype. The chain carries TRBV6-1 and TRBJ1-5; D possibly corresponds to TRBD1 (6 bases). There are 16 residues in the CDR3. Per the germline V gene, CDR1 is MNHNS and CDR2 is SASEGT. Trimming took 5 bases from V and 2 from J, leaving 16 bases between them. The CDR3 protein is CASSPMTGPGNQPQHF. In DNA form, the CDR3 reads TGTGCCAGCAGTCCCATGACAGGTCCTGGCAATCAGCCCCAGCATTTT.

A remark on this clonotype: A much larger clone lies a single base off, so this may be a read error. This chain connects TRBV30 to TRBJ2-7; D gene uncertain. The CDR3 runs 11 residues. Germline loops: CDR1 GTSNPN, CDR2 SVGIG (reference sequence). CDR3 amino acids: CAWGVMREQYF. DNA for the CDR3: TGTGCCTGGGGTGTAATGAGAGAGCAGTACTTC.

This clonotype was observed many times. This rearrangement joins TRBV2 to TRBJ2-5; 9 positions match TRBD1. The junction had 9 bases not matched to a gene; V was cut back by 8 bases and J by 5 bases. This CDR3 is built from 14 residues. CDR1 is SNHLY, CDR2 FYNNEI, per germline. CDR3 in DNA: TGTGCCAGCGAGGGGACAGGGACTGTGGAGACCCAGTACTTC. This translates into CASEGTGTVETQYF.

This clonotype has only a few counts. V gene TRBV18 combines with J gene TRBJ2-2; TRBD2 is a possible D gene (6 bases). CDR1 and CDR2 from the germline V gene are KGHSH and LQKENI. The CDR3 has 14 amino acids. V lost 7 bases, J lost 1 base, and 10 bases lay in between. CDR3 region: CASCPGLNTGELFF. In DNA form, the CDR3 reads TGTGCCAGCTGCCCGGGACTGAACACCGGGGAGCTGTTTTTT. Looking up the rest from reference TRBV18 and TRBJ2-2 gives the full variable domain: NAGVMQNPRHLVRRRGQEARLRCSPMKGHSHVYWYRQLPEEGLKFMVYLQKENIIDESGMPKERFSAEFPKEGPSILRIQQVVRGDSAAYFCASCPGLNTGELFFGEGSRLTVL.

V and J are TRBV20-1 and TRBJ2-7; the match to TRBD2 covers 10 bases. The length of the CDR3 is 16 residues. Germline assignment: CDR1 DFQATT and CDR2 SNEGSKA (reference sequence). The J segment lost 5 bases and the V segment lost 0 bases, leaving 10 bases of the junction unmatched. This chain's CDR3 is CSARDDLAGAGNEQYF. The CDR3, as DNA: TGCAGTGCTAGAGACGATCTAGCGGGAGCGGGAAACGAGCAGTACTTC.

This clonotype was seen a few times. The chain uses TRBV4-1 and TRBJ1-2; no firm D call. The CDR3 is 14 residues long. Germline CDR1 and CDR2: MGHRA and YSYEKL. V gave up 0 bases and J gave up 2 bases, with 7 bases separating them. The CDR3 DNA follows: TGCGCCAGCAGCCAAGATAACGGGAACTATGGCTACACCTTC. Translation gives CASSQDNGNYGYTF.

This clonotype has ten or more counts. V gene TRBV7-8 combines with J gene TRBJ1-1; D remains ambiguous. V lost 3 bases and J 1 base, leaving 6 bases between the germline ends. Germline-derived CDR1 and CDR2 are SGHVS and FQNEAQ. The CDR3 is 13 amino acids. CDR3 sequence (DNA): TGTGCCAGCAGCTTTACTCCGAACACTGAAGCTTTCTTT. It is translated as CASSFTPNTEAFF.

This clonotype has a count of ten or more. The chain combines TRBV5-1 with TRBJ1-1; possibly TRBD1 for D (5 bases). Germline values: CDR1 SGHRS, CDR2 YFSETQ. This CDR3 comprises 16 residues. V lost 4 bases, J lost 4 bases, and 20 bases lay in between. This chain's CDR3 is CASSRDTALGGTEAFF. CDR3 in DNA: TGCGCCAGCAGCCGGGATACGGCCTTGGGGGGCACTGAAGCTTTCTTT.

This clonotype was seen repeatedly, ten times or more. This sequence joins TRBV28 and TRBJ2-7, with 14 bases that match TRBD2. V shed 3 bases, J shed 3 bases, and the junction held 7 bases outside the gene matches. The CDR3 extends over 17 amino acids. In germline, CDR1 is MDHEN, CDR2 SYDVKM. The CDR3 coding sequence is TGTGCCAGCAGTTTGCCGCCGGGACTAGCGGGAGACTACGAGCAGTACTTC. Translating gives CASSLPPGLAGDYEQYF.

The chain links TRBV6-5 to TRBJ2-3; D gene uncertain. The length of the CDR3 is 14 residues. In germline, CDR1 is MNHEY, CDR2 SVGAGI. Trimming removed 2 bases from V and 0 bases from J, with 6 bases in between. The chain's CDR3 is CASSYDPSTDTQYF. CDR3 DNA sequence: TGTGCCAGCAGTTACGATCCTAGCACAGATACGCAGTATTTT.

The sample holds many counts of this clonotype. V gene TRBV28 combines with J gene TRBJ2-7; 10 nucleotides agree with TRBD1. The V gene's germline CDR1 is MDHEN and CDR2 SYDVKM. CDR3 length equals 15 residues. Trimming removed 3 bases from V and 2 bases from J; junction bases left unmatched: 4. The DNA for the CDR3 is TGTGCCAGCAGTTTGGGGACAGGGGTTACCTACGAGCAGTACTTC. This sequence encodes CASSLGTGVTYEQYF.

The chain couples TRBV6-1 to TRBJ1-4; the D gene is possibly TRBD1 (5 bases). The germline V and J ends were trimmed by 3 bases and 10 bases, with 15 bases remaining between them. This CDR3 is built from 14 residues. Germline CDR1 is MNHNS and CDR2 is SASEGT. DNA of the CDR3: TGTGCCAGCAGTGATTGGGGGAACGTTGGAAAACTGTTTTTT. Amino acids: CASSDWGNVGKLFF.

This clonotype showed up just a few times. The junction departs from germline at one end; a sequencing error may be responsible. J is TRBJ2-7 and V is TRBV24-1; a weak D match, TRBD1 (6 bases). CDR3 length: 19 amino acids. Germline V CDR1 and CDR2: KGHDR, SFDVKD. The chain's CDR3 is CAASDCKRLTDSLGYEQYF. For the CDR3, the DNA is TGTGCCGCCAGTGACTGCAAACGCCTTACGGACAGCCTAGGCTACGAGCAGTACTTC.

This clonotype was seen more than once but under ten times. The chain combines TRBV12-3 or TRBV12-4 with TRBJ1-5; D is undetermined. V was clipped by 1 base and J by 4 bases, with 11 bases between them. The CDR3 is 15 amino acids. The CDR3, as DNA: TGTGCCAGCAGTTTAGAAGGACGGGGAAATCAGCCCCAGCATTTT. Amino acids: CASSLEGRGNQPQHF.

This clonotype was counted only a few times. The CDR3 loop is CSASRTRRETQYF. In DNA, the CDR3 is TGCAGTGCCAGCAGGACTCGCCGAGAGACCCAGTACTTC. The chain recombines TRBV20-1 with TRBJ2-5, with a tentative D call TRBD2 (5 bases). Trimming removed 6 bases from V and 4 bases from J, with 15 bases in between. Germline V gene lookup returns CDR1 DFQATT and CDR2 SNEGSKA (reference sequence). The CDR3 extends over 13 amino acids.

This clonotype appeared a few times. The genes are TRBV29-1 and TRBJ2-3; either TRBD1 or TRBD2 may fit D (5 bases each). The V and J ends lost 4 bases and 0 bases respectively, with 8 bases between them. Germline values: CDR1 SQVTM, CDR2 ANQGSEA. The CDR3 runs to 13 residues. CDR3 sequence reads: CSVGDLSTDTQYF. The CDR3 nucleotides are TGCAGCGTTGGGGACCTTAGCACAGATACGCAGTATTTT.

Concerning this clonotype itself: A read error may explain this, as a much larger clone is one base away. The rearrangement uses TRBV29-1 and TRBJ2-7, with 11 positions matching TRBD2. V was clipped by 7 bases and J by 6 bases; unmatched bases: 8. CDR1 and CDR2 from the germline V gene are SQVTM and ANQGSEA. The CDR3 spans 13 residues. The CDR3 DNA is TGCAGCGGGCGGAATAGCGGGAGGGGCGAGCAGTACTTC. Residues: CSGRNSGRGEQYF.

V gene TRBV15 combines with J gene TRBJ1-2; 10 bases fit TRBD1. This CDR3 comprises 15 residues. Looked up from germline, CDR1 is LNHNV and CDR2 is YYDKDF (reference sequence). Germline trimming cut 2 bases from V and 4 bases from J; bases unmatched to any gene: 4. The DNA of the CDR3 is TGTGCCACCAGCAGACGGGGACAGGGGATCTATGGCTACACCTTC. Translated, it gives CATSRRGQGIYGYTF. The variable domain in full, completed from reference TRBV15 and TRBJ1-2, reads DAMVIQNPRYQVTQFGKPVTLSCSQTLNHNVMYWYQQKSSQAPKLLFHYYDKDFNNEADTPDNFQSRRPNTSFCFLDIRSPGLGDTAMYLCATSRRGQGIYGYTFGSGTRLTVV.

This clonotype occurred a few times. The chain combines TRBV7-2 with TRBJ1-6; D is perhaps TRBD1 (6 bases). The V end was cut by 6 bases, the J end by 8 bases, with 26 bases between. The germline V gene has CDR1 SGHTA and CDR2 FQGNSA. CDR3 length: 18 residues. CDR3 in DNA: TGTGCCAGCAGAGAAAGGGATCCGAACAGGGCTTTTGATTCACCCCTCCACTTT. Translating it yields CASRERDPNRAFDSPLHF.

The rearrangement joins TRBV12-3 or TRBV12-4 to TRBJ2-2; no clear D gene. V gave up 6 bases and J gave up 5 bases, with 10 bases separating them. The CDR3 has 13 residues. The CDR3 DNA is TGTGCCAGCAGCCAAGGATTTACCGGGGAGCTGTTTTTT. Translation: CASSQGFTGELFF.

This clonotype was counted only a few times. V usage is TRBV13 and J usage is TRBJ2-7; no clear D gene. CDR1 and CDR2 from the germline V gene are PRHDT and FYEKMQ (reference sequence). V was pared by 5 bases and J by 6 bases, with 14 bases between. This CDR3 region has 13 residues. The CDR3 region has the DNA TGTGCCAGCAGCCAAGACGGCGAATTCGAGCAGTACTTC. It specifies CASSQDGEFEQYF.

This clonotype has ten or more counts. The rearrangement links TRBV30 to TRBJ2-1, with D unresolved. Looked up from germline, CDR1 is GTSNPN and CDR2 is SVGIG (reference sequence). Trimming took 0 bases from V and 6 from J, leaving 3 bases between them. The CDR3 runs to 11 residues. CDR3 nucleotides: TGTGCCTGGAGTGTGGCCAATGAGCAGTTCTTC. Residues: CAWSVANEQFF. Variable domain in full (rest from reference TRBV30 and TRBJ2-1): SQTIHQWPATLVQPVGSPLSLECTVEGTSNPNLYWYRQAAGRGLQLLFYSVGIGQISSEVPQNLSASRPQDRQFILSSKKLLLSDSGFYLCAWSVANEQFFGPGTRLTVL.

CDR3 sequence (DNA): TGTGCCAGCAGCGTAGGGCCCGCGCGGGAGGGCAATTATCACACCGGGGAGCTGTTTTTT. Its protein is CASSVGPAREGNYHTGELFF. The chain employs TRBV9 and TRBJ2-2; 9 bases are shared with TRBD2. The CDR3 covers 20 residues. The V segment lost 0 bases and the J segment 3 bases; nucleotides outside the gene matches: 15. Germline CDR1 is SGDLS and CDR2 is YYNGEE.

The chain joins TRBV20-1 to TRBJ1-1, with a weak D call TRBD1 (6 bases). This CDR3 contains 16 residues. In germline, CDR1 is DFQATT, CDR2 SNEGSKA (reference sequence). The V end lost 1 base, the J end lost 2 bases, and 17 bases lay between the germline ends. CDR3 amino acids: CSARGRQAGENTEAFF. In nucleotides, the CDR3 is TGCAGTGCTAGAGGTCGACAGGCGGGAGAAAACACTGAAGCTTTCTTT.